The rows below give T cell receptor beta chains drawn from one sample of a study of human T cells and chemical hapten exposure. TCRdb called the RACE reads again in MiXCR, with one record for every CDR3 protein. This table has about 34,000 distinct CDR3 sequences, around 5.9% appearing once. Sequencing was performed on whole blood. The source of these receptors is a human donor in good health. Some clones in this sample may be carry-over from other donors' samples. Each CDR3 is given with its conserved first and last residue. The order of the fields is J gene, V gene, clone size, D gene, CDR3 DNA, CDR3 protein. The D gene is left open where the match is weak. The listing skips clone size in some rows; elsewhere it reads once, few, many or a size class.

>TRBJ1-3|TRBV10-3|NA|TRBD1
TGTGCCATCGGCACGGGACAGCGGAGCTCTGGAAACACCATATATTTT
CAIGTGQRSSGNTIYF
>TRBJ1-5|TRBV20-1|many|NA
TGCAGTGCGAGAAAACAGGGTAGCAATCAGCCCCAGCATTTT
CSARKQGSNQPQHF
>TRBJ2-3|TRBV4-3|many|NA
TGCGCCAGCAGCCAAGCGCGGAGTTCGAGCACAGATACGCAGTATTTT
CASSQARSSSTDTQYF
>TRBJ2-2|TRBV19|NA|NA
TGTGCCAGTAGGGTTAGCGCCTGGAACACCGGGGAGCTGTTTTTT
CASRVSAWNTGELFF
>TRBJ2-7|TRBV5-1|many|NA
TGCGCCAGCAGCCCGGGACTTACTAACTACGAGCAGTACTTC
CASSPGLTNYEQYF
>TRBJ1-4|TRBV6-5|NA|NA
TGTGCCAGCAGCTCGTCGCCTGGGGGTTTGGAAAAACTGTTTTTT
CASSSSPGGLEKLFF
>TRBJ1-1|TRBV29-1|NA|NA
TGCAGCGTTGCCCGTCCGGGGAGTCCGACTGAAGCTTTCTTT
CSVARPGSPTEAFF
>TRBJ2-1|TRBV29-1|few|TRBD2
TGCAGCGTTGTGGGTAGCGGGAGGAAGGGTGAGCAGTTCTTC
CSVVGSGRKGEQFF
>TRBJ2-5|TRBV9|NA|NA
TGTGCCAGCAGCGTAGGGGTAGCTGGTGTAGAGACCCAGTACTTC
CASSVGVAGVETQYF
>TRBJ1-2|TRBV27|few|NA
TGTGCCAGCAGCCCTCACGCCCTGCAGGGCAACTATGGCTACACCTTC
CASSPHALQGNYGYTF
>TRBJ2-1|TRBV19|many|TRBD1
TGTGCCGTCCGGGACAGGGGGCAAAATGAGCAGTTCTTC
CAVRDRGQNEQFF
>TRBJ2-7|TRBV7-2|many|NA
TGTGCCAGCAGCTTAGCCTTGCTGGGCGAGCAGTACTTC
CASSLALLGEQYF
>TRBJ1-2|TRBV20-1|many|NA
TGCAGTGCTAGGGACGTCAGGGGAGGAGGCTACACCTTC
CSARDVRGGGYTF
>TRBJ1-1|TRBV2|medium-sized|TRBD1
TGTGCCAGCAGTGCAATGACAGGGCGCACTGAAGCTTTCTTT
CASSAMTGRTEAFF
>TRBJ1-4|TRBV6-5|many|NA
TGTGCCAGCAGTGGTCTGGGTGAAAAACTGTTTTTT
CASSGLGEKLFF
>TRBJ2-1|TRBV10-3|many|TRBD2
TGTGCCTCGCGACTAGCAGGCGTCGATGAGCAGTTCTTC
CASRLAGVDEQFF
>TRBJ2-5|TRBV12-3/TRBV12-4|many|TRBD2
TGTGCCAGCAGTTTAGCGGGAGGGGAGACCCAGTACTTC
CASSLAGGETQYF
>TRBJ2-2|TRBV6-4|many|TRBD1
TGTGCCAGCAGTGAAGGACAGGGAGACACCGGGGAGCTGTTTTTT
CASSEGQGDTGELFF
>TRBJ2-7|TRBV29-1|NA|TRBD1
TGCAGCGCCCGAACCGGGACAGGGGGCGGTTACGAGCAGTACTTC
CSARTGTGGGYEQYF
>TRBJ2-1|TRBV12-3/TRBV12-4|many|TRBD1
TGTGCCAGCAGATCTCCCGGGACAGGGGATGTCAATGAGCAGTTCTTC
CASRSPGTGDVNEQFF
>TRBJ1-3|TRBV10-3|NA|NA
TGTGCCATGGGAGACTTTCTGCTTGGAAACACCATATATTTT
CAMGDFLLGNTIYF
>TRBJ1-2|TRBV3-1|NA|NA
TGTGCCAGCAGCCAAGAGCGGTCAGGCCTAAACTATGGCTACACCTTC
CASSQERSGLNYGYTF
>TRBJ2-3|TRBV28|many|TRBD2
TGTGCCAGCAGCTCCAGACTAGCGGGAGATTTAGATACGCAGTATTTT
CASSSRLAGDLDTQYF
>TRBJ2-1|TRBV7-2|many|TRBD2
TGTGCCAGCAGCACGACAGCGGGGGCCTACAATGAGCAGTTCTTC
CASSTTAGAYNEQFF
>TRBJ1-4|TRBV5-1|many|TRBD1
TGCGCCAGCAGCTTCACCTACCGACAGGGCGAAAAACTGTTTTTT
CASSFTYRQGEKLFF
>TRBJ1-2|TRBV27|many|NA
TGTGCCAGCAGTATGGACAGCTTGTCTTACTATGGCTACACCTTC
CASSMDSLSYYGYTF
>TRBJ2-2|TRBV2|many|TRBD2
TGTGCCAGCAGTGAAACGGGAGGGTACACCGGGGAGCTGTTTTTT
CASSETGGYTGELFF
>TRBJ2-1|TRBV30|many|NA
TGTGCCTGGAGTGCCTACAATGAGCAGTTCTTC
CAWSAYNEQFF
>TRBJ1-3|TRBV28|many|NA
TGTGCCAGCACCTTAGGGCCCGGAAACACCATATATTTT
CASTLGPGNTIYF
>TRBJ1-5|TRBV20-1|NA|NA
TGCAGTGCTAGAGAGTCAGGTTGGGGCAATCAGCCCCAGCATTTT
CSARESGWGNQPQHF
>TRBJ2-3|TRBV5-5|many|TRBD1
TGTGCCAGCAGCTGGACCCAGACAGGGGTCGGAGATACGCAGTATTTT
CASSWTQTGVGDTQYF
>TRBJ1-1|TRBV2|NA|NA
TGTGCCAGCAGTCCGCAACGGGAAGCTTTCTTT
CASSPQREAFF
>TRBJ1-1|TRBV29-1|many|NA
TGCAGCGTTGTATCAGGTGGAGGCACTGAAGCTTTCTTT
CSVVSGGGTEAFF
>TRBJ2-7|TRBV6-1|many|NA
TGTGCCAGCAGTGAGCCGGGCACCAGGCAGTACTTC
CASSEPGTRQYF
>TRBJ2-3|TRBV19|few|TRBD2
TGTGCCAGTAGTAGCGGGAGGACAGATACGCAGTATTTT
CASSSGRTDTQYF
>TRBJ2-7|TRBV7-2|few|TRBD2
TGTGCCAGCAGCTATGGCGGGGGGCCCTACGAGCAGTACTTC
CASSYGGGPYEQYF
>TRBJ2-6|TRBV4-1|many|NA
TGCGCCAGCAGCCAGGGCAGGGCGTGGGGGGCCAACGTCCTGACTTTC
CASSQGRAWGANVLTF
>TRBJ2-3|TRBV20-1|many|NA
TGCGGAGCCGGGGTTTCGGGCACAGATACGCAGTATTTT
CGAGVSGTDTQYF
>TRBJ2-7|TRBV20-1|many|TRBD2
TGCAGTGCTAGTAGCGGGGTGCCCTACGAGCAGTACTTC
CSASSGVPYEQYF
>TRBJ1-4|TRBV20-1|many|NA
TGCAGTGCTCCCCAGGCGGGACGGAATGAAAAACTGTTTTTT
CSAPQAGRNEKLFF
>TRBJ1-1|TRBV13|few|TRBD1
TGTGCCAGCAGCTTAGGCCGGACAGGGATTATCATGAACACTGAAGCTTTCTTT
CASSLGRTGIIMNTEAFF
>TRBJ2-7|TRBV20-1|many|NA
TGCAGTGCTAGATCTCCATCGGGGGAGCAGTACTTC
CSARSPSGEQYF
>TRBJ1-2|TRBV12-3/TRBV12-4|many|TRBD1
TGTGCCAGCATTCTTTACAGGGGGCGCTTCTATGGCTACACCTTC
CASILYRGRFYGYTF
>TRBJ1-4|TRBV4-1|once|NA
TGCGCCAGCAGCCAAGATTTCCGGGGAGAAAAACTGTTTTTT
CASSQDFRGEKLFF
>TRBJ1-3|TRBV5-8|many|NA
TGTGCCAGCAACTTCCCCGGACCTTTTTCTGGAAACACCATATATTTT
CASNFPGPFSGNTIYF
>TRBJ1-5|TRBV7-8|many|NA
TGTGCCAGCAGCTCTCACCCTAATCAGCCCCAGCATTTT
CASSSHPNQPQHF
>TRBJ1-2|TRBV4-3|many|NA
TGCGCCAGCAGCCAAGATCTACAGGGCTACTATGGCTACACCTTC
CASSQDLQGYYGYTF
>TRBJ2-7|TRBV4-1|NA|TRBD2
TGCGCCAGCAGCCAAGTAGGACTAGCGGGACAAGAGCAGTACTTC
CASSQVGLAGQEQYF
>TRBJ1-6|TRBV6-1|many|NA
TGTGCCAGCAGTGAAGTTGCCGGCGGCTCAAATTCACCCCTCCACTTT
CASSEVAGGSNSPLHF
>TRBJ2-2|TRBV7-9|many|NA
TGTGCCAGCAGCTTATCGGGACGGGGGGCGACCGGGGAGCTGTTTTTT
CASSLSGRGATGELFF
>TRBJ2-7|TRBV2|many|NA
TGTGCCAGCAGTGTAATGCGGACAGTTTACTCCTACGAGCAGTACTTC
CASSVMRTVYSYEQYF
>TRBJ2-7|TRBV24-1|few|NA
TGTGCCACTTTCATGACACCGTACGAGCAGTACTTC
CATFMTPYEQYF
>TRBJ2-1|TRBV20-1|many|NA
TGCAGTGCAACTGGGACCAGCGACGATGAGCAGTTCTTC
CSATGTSDDEQFF
>TRBJ1-1|TRBV29-1|NA|TRBD1
TGCAGCGTTGCTGAGACAGGGGGGTATCGGACTGAAGCTTTCTTT
CSVAETGGYRTEAFF
>TRBJ1-1|TRBV29-1|many|NA
TGCAGCGTTGAAGCTGGGACCCGCGTCGCCGGAGCTTTCTTT
CSVEAGTRVAGAFF